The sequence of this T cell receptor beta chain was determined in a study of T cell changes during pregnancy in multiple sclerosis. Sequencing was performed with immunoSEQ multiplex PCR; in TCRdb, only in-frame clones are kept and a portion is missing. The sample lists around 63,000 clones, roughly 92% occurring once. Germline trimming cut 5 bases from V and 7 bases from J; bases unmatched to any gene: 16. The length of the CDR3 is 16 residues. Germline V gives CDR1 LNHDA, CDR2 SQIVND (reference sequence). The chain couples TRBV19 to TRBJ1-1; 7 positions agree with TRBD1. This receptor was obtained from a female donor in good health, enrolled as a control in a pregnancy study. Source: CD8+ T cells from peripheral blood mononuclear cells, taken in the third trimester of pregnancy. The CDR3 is CASSLDRRTVDVEAFF. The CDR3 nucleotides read TGTGCCAGTAGTTTGGACAGGAGAACGGTCGATGTTGAAGCTTTCTTT.